This passage covers 31 T cell receptor beta chains from one sample sequenced in a study of shared clonotypes between healthy human individuals. Sequencing was performed with immunoSEQ multiplex PCR; in TCRdb, only in-frame clones are kept and a portion is missing. The table lists millions of clones, over 85% of them singletons. The sequenced material came from naive CD4+ T cells sorted from blood. Subset meaning: CD45RA+ positively selected. Receptors originate from a young man in good health.

The V gene is TRBV7-9, the J gene TRBJ2-7, with a possible D match to TRBD2 (5 bases). Germline CDR1 and CDR2: SEHNR and FQNEAQ (reference sequence). The CDR3 has 14 residues. V was pared by 8 bases and J by 8 bases, with 22 bases between. CDR3 in amino acids: CASCLAGDEMKQYF. The CDR3 DNA reads TGTGCCAGCTGTCTTGCCGGGGATGAGATGAAGCAGTACTTC.

The J gene is TRBJ2-7, the V gene TRBV5-1, with 8 bases lining up with TRBD1. The CDR3 is made up of 15 amino acids. V dropped 5 bases and J dropped 3; count of bases not matched to a gene: 10. The germline gives CDR1 SGHRS, CDR2 YFSETQ. The CDR3 DNA reads as TGCGCCAGCAGTTGGTCTGGGACAGGTGTCTACGAGCAGTACTTC. Protein sequence: CASSWSGTGVYEQYF.

The V gene is TRBV9, the J gene TRBJ2-7, with D uncertain. V gave up 1 base and J gave up 0 bases, with 8 bases separating them. The CDR3 runs to 14 residues. The germline CDR1 and CDR2 sequences are SGDLS and YYNGEE. The CDR3 sequence is CASSVSVSSYEQYF. The CDR3 nucleotides are TGTGCCAGCAGCGTATCCGTCAGCTCCTACGAGCAGTACTTC.

In this sample, this clone turned up once. Other DNA sequences from this sample encode an identical CDR3 as well. The gene calls are TRBV2 and TRBJ2-1, with 11 bases lining up with TRBD2. In germline, CDR1 is SNHLY, CDR2 FYNNEI. The CDR3 extends over 15 amino acids. Unmatched junction bases numbered 3, after V lost 8 bases and J lost 0 bases. The CDR3 here is CASSTSGISYNEQFF. In DNA form, the CDR3 reads TGTGCCAGCTCGACTAGCGGGATCTCCTACAATGAGCAGTTCTTC. Based on the CDR3 plus reference TRBV2 and TRBJ2-1, the full variable domain is EPEVTQTPSHQVTQMGQEVILRCVPISNHLYFYWYRQILGQKVEFLVSFYNNEISEKSEIFDDQFSVERPDGSNFTLKIRSTKLEDSAMYFCASSTSGISYNEQFFGPGTRLTVL.

DNA for the CDR3: TGTGCCAGCAGCTCCCACAGGGCAACAGATACGCAGTATTTT. This translates into CASSSHRATDTQYF. The V and J genes are TRBV27 and TRBJ2-3, with a weak D call TRBD1 (6 bases). Germline V gene data show CDR1 as MNHEY and CDR2 as SMNVEV (reference sequence). This CDR3 spans 14 amino acids. Between the trimmed V and J ends, which lost 6 bases and 3 bases, there was a span of 13 bases.

This chain connects TRBV28 to TRBJ2-4; D not certain. V lost 4 bases and J lost 7, with 17 bases in between. Germline V gene sequence: CDR1 MDHEN, CDR2 SYDVKM. The CDR3 totals 15 residues. CDR3 DNA sequence: TGTGCCAGCAGTTCCGCGAGCTTAGGGTTTAACATTCAGTACTTC. Protein product: CASSSASLGFNIQYF.

This rearrangement joins TRBV6-6 to TRBJ2-2; unclear D gene. Germline loops: CDR1 MNHNY, CDR2 SVGAGI (reference sequence). V lost 6 bases and J 4 bases, leaving 15 bases between the germline ends. The CDR3 consists of 15 residues. The CDR3, as DNA: TGTGCCAGCAGCAGCAAAGCGACGAGCACCGGGGAGCTGTTTTTT. It translates to CASSSKATSTGELFF.

V and J are TRBV4-1 and TRBJ1-1; tentative D call: TRBD1 (5 bases). Trimming took off 4 bases at V and 6 bases at J, with 12 bases between the two ends. The germline gives CDR1 MGHRA, CDR2 YSYEKL. The CDR3 is made up of 13 amino acids. The CDR3 nucleotides read TGCGCCAGCAGCCCCTTAGGGGTGTCTGAAGCTTTCTTT. This encodes CASSPLGVSEAFF.

This rearrangement joins TRBV4-1 to TRBJ2-2, with 10 bases that match TRBD1. The CDR3 spans 18 residues. V trimming: 0 bases; J trimming: 6 bases; junction bases outside the gene matches: 10. Germline CDR1 MGHRA, CDR2 YSYEKL. The CDR3 protein is CASSQERQGAGWSGELFF. The CDR3 bases are TGCGCCAGCAGCCAAGAAAGACAGGGGGCAGGTTGGTCCGGGGAGCTGTTTTTT.

V is TRBV25-1 and J is TRBJ1-2, with D possibly being TRBD1 (5 bases). Germline V gene sequence: CDR1 MGHDK, CDR2 SYGVNS. The germline V and J ends were trimmed by 4 bases and 2 bases, with 11 bases remaining between them. This CDR3 spans 14 amino acids. The CDR3 loop reads CASSAKGDNYGYTF. The CDR3 region has the DNA TGTGCCAGCAGTGCGAAAGGGGACAACTATGGCTACACCTTC.

This clone was observed a single time. The J gene is TRBJ2-3, the V gene TRBV19; D remains ambiguous. CDR1 is LNHDA and CDR2 is SQIVND in the germline V gene (reference sequence). The CDR3 has 18 amino acids. V lost 7 bases and J lost 2, with 25 bases in between. In DNA, the CDR3 is TGTGCCAGTAAAGCCCGCCCGGCCTTTGAGCCCCCCACAGATACGCAGTATTTT. Protein product: CASKARPAFEPPTDTQYF.

CDR3 nucleotide sequence: TGTGCCAGCAGTAAACCGGGACAGGGGTACCCCGGGGAGCTGTTTTTT. It translates to CASSKPGQGYPGELFF. The V and J genes are TRBV27 and TRBJ2-2; 10 nucleotides align to TRBD1. The germline gives CDR1 MNHEY, CDR2 SMNVEV (reference sequence). The trim removed 5 bases at V and 6 bases at J, leaving 9 bases unmatched. The length of the CDR3 is 16 residues.

Written as DNA, the CDR3 is TGTGCCAGCAGTTATCGAGGGGGCGGTTCCGACACTGAAGCTTTCTTT. Its translation: CASSYRGGGSDTEAFF. The chain carries TRBV6-5 and TRBJ1-1; 7 bases match TRBD1. The germline gives CDR1 MNHEY, CDR2 SVGAGI. The V gene end was trimmed by 3 bases and the J gene end by 3 bases; junction bases not matched to a gene: 10. The CDR3 consists of 16 residues.

This clone has a single count. The chain links TRBV6-1 to TRBJ1-1; the match to TRBD1 covers 9 bases. Germline values: CDR1 MNHNS, CDR2 SASEGT. The V gene end was trimmed by 4 bases and the J gene end by 7 bases; junction bases not matched to a gene: 7. The CDR3 has 14 residues. The CDR3 here is CASSGLQGAGEAFF. DNA of the CDR3: TGTGCCAGCAGTGGACTACAGGGGGCCGGTGAAGCTTTCTTT.

Regarding this clone: Different DNA sequences within this sample yield the same CDR3. The V gene is TRBV11-2, the J gene TRBJ2-4; 9 bases agree with TRBD2. The CDR3 consists of 14 residues. Germline loops: CDR1 SGHAT, CDR2 FQNNGV. V gave up 5 bases and J gave up 2 bases; unmatched junction bases: 1. The CDR3 protein is CASSLAGTKNIQYF. The CDR3 region has the DNA TGTGCCAGCAGCCTAGCGGGAACCAAAAACATTCAGTACTTC.

The chain uses TRBV6-1 and TRBJ1-3; no clear D gene. Germline assignment: CDR1 MNHNS and CDR2 SASEGT. V lost 5 bases to trimming and J lost 1 base, with 9 bases between them. The length of the CDR3 is 14 residues. The CDR3 here is CASSIGASGNTIYF. The CDR3 region has the DNA TGTGCCAGCAGTATCGGCGCGTCTGGAAACACCATATATTTT.

The chain joins TRBV30 to TRBJ2-1; D gene unclear. Germline V lookup: CDR1 GTSNPN, CDR2 SVGIG (reference sequence). Trimming removed 2 bases at V and 6 bases at J, with 11 bases between. The CDR3 is 13 residues long. CDR3 in DNA: TGTGCCTGGAGTTCGAGCGTGGGCAATGAGCAGTTCTTC. It yields the protein CAWSSSVGNEQFF. Full variable domain (rest looked up from reference TRBV30 and TRBJ2-1): SQTIHQWPATLVQPVGSPLSLECTVEGTSNPNLYWYRQAAGRGLQLLFYSVGIGQISSEVPQNLSASRPQDRQFILSSKKLLLSDSGFYLCAWSSSVGNEQFFGPGTRLTVL.

The chain is built from TRBV15 and TRBJ1-2; D ambiguous. The CDR3 sequence is 13 residues long. Per the germline V gene, CDR1 is LNHNV and CDR2 is YYDKDF (reference sequence). V shed 4 bases and J shed 5 bases, with 11 bases lying between them. Written as DNA, the CDR3 is TGTGCCACCAGCAAGCCGACGTTATATGGCTACACCTTC. It is translated as CATSKPTLYGYTF.

The V call is TRBV5-6, the J call TRBJ1-2; TRBD1 agrees at 7 bases. In germline, CDR1 is SGHDT, CDR2 YYEEEE. V gave up 4 bases and J gave up 4 bases; unmatched junction bases: 10. The CDR3 runs to 15 residues. CDR3 sequence reads: CASSPGQVGGYGYTF. The CDR3, as DNA: TGTGCCAGCAGCCCAGGACAGGTTGGGGGCTATGGCTACACCTTC.

On this clone: The same CDR3 also results from other DNA sequences found in this sample. The rearrangement joins TRBV7-2 to TRBJ2-1, with 7 bases lining up with TRBD1. This CDR3 has 15 residues. V trimming: 1 base; J trimming: 1 base; junction bases outside the gene matches: 1. Germline CDR1 is SGHTA and CDR2 is FQGNSA. CDR3 nucleotide sequence: TGTGCCAGCAGCTTAGACAGGGGATCCTACAATGAGCAGTTCTTC. This gives the protein CASSLDRGSYNEQFF.

The rearrangement uses TRBV10-3 and TRBJ1-3; D perhaps matches TRBD1 (5 bases). The V end lost 4 bases, the J end lost 2 bases, and 12 bases lay between the germline ends. The CDR3 covers 15 residues. Per germline, CDR1 ENHRY and CDR2 SYGVKD. Written as DNA, the CDR3 is TGTGCCATCAGTGTTCAGGGAGGTACTGGAAACACCATATATTTT. Translated, it gives CAISVQGGTGNTIYF.

CDR3 in DNA: TGTGCCAGCAGTTCTTCATATAGCAATCAGCCCCAGCATTTT. It specifies CASSSSYSNQPQHF. The J gene is TRBJ1-5, the V gene TRBV6-6, with D uncertain. CDR3 size: 14 residues. The germline V gene has CDR1 MNHNY and CDR2 SVGAGI (reference sequence). V was shortened by 4 bases and J by 0 bases, with 7 bases between the two germline ends.

This rearrangement joins TRBV5-1 to TRBJ1-5; possibly TRBD1 for D (5 bases). V lost 0 bases and J 6 bases, leaving 10 bases between the germline ends. CDR3 length equals 14 residues. Germline CDR1 is SGHRS and CDR2 is YFSETQ. CDR3 amino acids: CASSLVGDGQPQHF. The CDR3 nucleotides are TGCGCCAGCAGCTTGGTGGGGGACGGTCAGCCCCAGCATTTT.

This clone was seen only once. This specimen includes other DNA sequences encoding the same CDR3. The chain links TRBV18 to TRBJ2-5; TRBD1 matches 10 bases. V shed 6 bases, J shed 2 bases, and the junction held 3 bases outside the gene matches. This CDR3 has 14 amino acids. Germline V lookup: CDR1 KGHSH, CDR2 LQKENI. CDR3 sequence (DNA): TGTGCCAGCTCGCGGGACAGGGGACAAGAGACCCAGTACTTC. Translated, it gives CASSRDRGQETQYF.

The chain has TRBV5-1 and TRBJ1-6, with D hard to call. CDR1 and CDR2 (germline): SGHRS, YFSETQ. Between the trimmed V and J ends, which lost 4 bases and 5 bases, there was a span of 7 bases. The CDR3 loop spans 13 amino acids. The CDR3 region has the DNA TGCGCCAGCAGCGAATCTGATAATTCACCCCTCCACTTT. It encodes CASSESDNSPLHF.

Details on this clone: The identical CDR3 is also encoded by other nucleotide sequences in the sample. The J gene is TRBJ2-7, the V gene TRBV27; the match to TRBD2 covers 8 bases. The CDR3 sequence is 14 residues long. Trimming at V came to 6 bases and at J to 3 bases, leaving 7 bases not matched to a gene. CDR1 and CDR2 (germline): MNHEY, SMNVEV (reference sequence). For the CDR3, the DNA is TGTGCCAGCAGCCCACGGGGGGGGGTCTACGAGCAGTACTTC. Protein product: CASSPRGGVYEQYF.

This clone was seen a single time. The chain has TRBV18 and TRBJ2-1; D possibly matches TRBD1 or TRBD2 (5 bases each). Trimming pared 3 bases from V and 5 bases from J, leaving 8 bases between. Germline V gene sequence: CDR1 KGHSH, CDR2 LQKENI. CDR3 length equals 13 residues. CDR3 DNA sequence: TGTGCCAGCTCACCGGGGGAGAACAATGAGCAGTTCTTC. This sequence encodes CASSPGENNEQFF.

This clone was seen only a few times. The chain recombines TRBV28 with TRBJ1-5; D is unresolved. In germline, CDR1 is MDHEN, CDR2 SYDVKM. The CDR3 contains 13 residues. Trimming left V 3 bases short and J 3 bases short, with 6 bases between. The CDR3 DNA sequence: TGTGCCAGCAGTTTGTTGAACAATCAGCCCCAGCATTTT. Translated, it gives CASSLLNNQPQHF.

This chain links TRBV29-1 with TRBJ2-5; D possibly matches TRBD1 or TRBD2 (5 bases each). CDR1 and CDR2 from the germline V gene are SQVTM and ANQGSEA. This CDR3 is built from 13 residues. V was trimmed by 7 bases and J by 6 bases, leaving 18 bases between them. The CDR3 nucleotides read TGCAGCGCCACGCAGGTTGGGGGAAAGACCCAGTACTTC. Amino acids: CSATQVGGKTQYF.

The rearrangement uses TRBV7-9 and TRBJ1-5, with 9 bases fitting TRBD1. CDR1 and CDR2 from the germline V gene are SEHNR and FQNEAQ (reference sequence). The J segment lost 0 bases and the V segment lost 4 bases, leaving 4 bases of the junction unmatched. The CDR3 spans 16 residues. The CDR3 sequence: CASSSGTGFSNQPQHF. The CDR3 coding sequence is TGTGCCAGCAGCTCTGGGACAGGGTTTAGCAATCAGCCCCAGCATTTT.

This chain links TRBV27 with TRBJ1-4; tentative D call: TRBD1 (6 bases). Germline-derived CDR1 and CDR2 are MNHEY and SMNVEV (reference sequence). This CDR3 comprises 15 residues. Trimming took off 6 bases at V and 3 bases at J, with 14 bases between the two ends. CDR3 nucleotide sequence: TGTGCCAGCAGGCCCGCGGGGGCCCCTAATGAAAAACTGTTTTTT. It is translated as CASRPAGAPNEKLFF.